The text below deals with one T cell receptor beta chain. What it binds is unknown. J lost 4 bases, V lost 0 bases, and 3 bases had no gene match. The germline V gene encodes CDR1 LGHNA and CDR2 YNFKEQ. The CDR3 length is 16 residues. The investigators amplified TCR beta CDR3 regions from RNA transcripts. The primer set for the first-round RT-PCR of the TCR CDR3 was HTBI. In TCRdb, the multiplex PCR reads were re-called with MiXCR into one record per CDR3 protein. This sample carries some 510,000 distinct CDR3 sequences, about half of them seen once, and the ten largest clones take just under 8.5%. The entry originates in a study of T cells in Graves' hyperthyroidism and ophthalmopathy. General study results and limits: Blood also showed most of the thyroid clonotypes that were expanded above 0.001.

The definition of stable Graves' hyperthyroidism was no ophthalmopathy progression within 18 months. Aged 18 to 65, the patients had hyperthyroidism that was newly diagnosed and had lasted under 2 months. V usage is TRBV4-2 and J usage is TRBJ2-5; 12 nucleotides agree with TRBD2. Source material: peripheral blood or thyroid tissue (not recorded which). The clonotype comes from a woman aged 18 to 35 with Graves' hyperthyroidism. The DNA of the CDR3 is TGTGCCAGCAGCCAAGAACTAGCGGGAGGTAGAGAGACCCAGTACTTC. Its protein product is CASSQELAGGRETQYF.